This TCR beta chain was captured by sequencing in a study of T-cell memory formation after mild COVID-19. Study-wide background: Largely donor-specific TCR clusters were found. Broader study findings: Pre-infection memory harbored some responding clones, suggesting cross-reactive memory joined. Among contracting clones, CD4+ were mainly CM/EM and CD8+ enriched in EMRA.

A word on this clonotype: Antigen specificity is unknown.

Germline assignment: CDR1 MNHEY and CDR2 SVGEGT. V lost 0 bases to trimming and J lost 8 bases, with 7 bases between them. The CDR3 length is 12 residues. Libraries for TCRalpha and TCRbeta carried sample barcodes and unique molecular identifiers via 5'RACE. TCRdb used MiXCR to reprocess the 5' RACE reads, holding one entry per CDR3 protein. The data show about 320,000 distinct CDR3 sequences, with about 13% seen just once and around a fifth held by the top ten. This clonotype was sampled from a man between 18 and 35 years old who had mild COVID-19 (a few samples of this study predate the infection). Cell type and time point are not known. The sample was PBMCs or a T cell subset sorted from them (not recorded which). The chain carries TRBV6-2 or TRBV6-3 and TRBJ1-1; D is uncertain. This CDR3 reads CASSYSTPEAFF. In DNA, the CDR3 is TGTGCCAGCAGTTACTCGACCCCCGAAGCTTTCTTT.